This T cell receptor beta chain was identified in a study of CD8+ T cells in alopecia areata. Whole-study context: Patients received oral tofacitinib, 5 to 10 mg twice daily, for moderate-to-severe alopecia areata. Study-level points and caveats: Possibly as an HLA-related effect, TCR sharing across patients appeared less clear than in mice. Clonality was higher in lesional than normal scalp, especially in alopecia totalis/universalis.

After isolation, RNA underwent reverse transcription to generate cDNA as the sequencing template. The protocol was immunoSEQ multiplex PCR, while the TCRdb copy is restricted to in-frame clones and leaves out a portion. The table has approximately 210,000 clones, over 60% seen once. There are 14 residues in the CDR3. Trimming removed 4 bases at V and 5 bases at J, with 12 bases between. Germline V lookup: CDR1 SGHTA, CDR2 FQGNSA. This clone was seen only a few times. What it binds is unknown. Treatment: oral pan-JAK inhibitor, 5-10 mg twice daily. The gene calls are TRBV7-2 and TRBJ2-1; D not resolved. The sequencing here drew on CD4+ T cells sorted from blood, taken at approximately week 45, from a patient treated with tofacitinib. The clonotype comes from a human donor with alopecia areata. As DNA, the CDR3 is TGTGCCAGCAGCTGGCCGGGCCTTAACAATGAGCAGTTCTTC. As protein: CASSWPGLNNEQFF.